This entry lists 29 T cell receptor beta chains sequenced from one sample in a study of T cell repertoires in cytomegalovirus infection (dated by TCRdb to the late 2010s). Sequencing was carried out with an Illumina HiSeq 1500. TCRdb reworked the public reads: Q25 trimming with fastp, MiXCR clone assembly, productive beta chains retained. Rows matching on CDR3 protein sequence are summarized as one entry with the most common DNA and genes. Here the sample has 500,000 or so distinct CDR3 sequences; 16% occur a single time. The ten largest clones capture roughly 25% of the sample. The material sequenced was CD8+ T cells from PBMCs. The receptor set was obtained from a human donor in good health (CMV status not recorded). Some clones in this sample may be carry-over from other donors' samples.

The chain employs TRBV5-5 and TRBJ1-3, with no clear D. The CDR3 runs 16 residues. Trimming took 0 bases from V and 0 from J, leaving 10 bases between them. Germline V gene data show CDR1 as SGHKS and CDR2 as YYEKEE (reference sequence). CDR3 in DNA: TGTGCCAGCAGCTTGGATGAGGTGATCTCTGGAAACACCATATATTTT. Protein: CASSLDEVISGNTIYF.

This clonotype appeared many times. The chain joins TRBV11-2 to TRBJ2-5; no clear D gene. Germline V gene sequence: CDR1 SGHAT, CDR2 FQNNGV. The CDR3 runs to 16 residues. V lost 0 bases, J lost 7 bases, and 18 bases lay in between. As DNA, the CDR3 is TGTGCCAGCAGCTTAGATTCCGCGGCCGCATGGGTGACCCAGTACTTC. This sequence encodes CASSLDSAAAWVTQYF. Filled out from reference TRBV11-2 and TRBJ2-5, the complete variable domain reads EAGVAQSPRYKIIEKRQSVAFWCNPISGHATLYWYQQILGQGPKLLIQFQNNGVVDDSQLPKDRFSAERLKGVDSTLKIQPAKLEDSAVYLCASSLDSAAAWVTQYFGPGTRLLVL.

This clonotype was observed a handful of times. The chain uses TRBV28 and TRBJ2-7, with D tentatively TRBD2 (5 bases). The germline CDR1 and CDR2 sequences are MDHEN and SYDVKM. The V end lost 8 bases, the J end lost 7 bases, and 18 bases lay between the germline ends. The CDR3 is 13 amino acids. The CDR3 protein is CASGSRGPPEQYF. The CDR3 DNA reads TGTGCCAGCGGGTCTCGCGGGCCTCCAGAGCAGTACTTC.

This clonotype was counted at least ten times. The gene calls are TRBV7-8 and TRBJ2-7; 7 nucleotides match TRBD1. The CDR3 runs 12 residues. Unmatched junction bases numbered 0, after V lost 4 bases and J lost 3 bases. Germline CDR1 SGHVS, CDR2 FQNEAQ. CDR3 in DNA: TGTGCCAGCAGCTGGGACAGCTACGAGCAGTACTTC. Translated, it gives CASSWDSYEQYF.

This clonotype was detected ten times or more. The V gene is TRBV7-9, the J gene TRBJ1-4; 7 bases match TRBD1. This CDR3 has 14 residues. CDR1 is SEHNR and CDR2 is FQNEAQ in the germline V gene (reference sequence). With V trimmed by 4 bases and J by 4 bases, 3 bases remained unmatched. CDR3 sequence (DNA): TGTGCCAGCAGCTCGGGACAGAATAATGAAAAACTGTTTTTT. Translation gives CASSSGQNNEKLFF.

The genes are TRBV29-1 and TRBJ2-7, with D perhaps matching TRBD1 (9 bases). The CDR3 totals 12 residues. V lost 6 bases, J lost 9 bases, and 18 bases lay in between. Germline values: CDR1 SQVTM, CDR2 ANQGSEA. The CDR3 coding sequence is TGCAGCGTCGGGGGGGGGACAGGGCCGCAGTACTTC. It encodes CSVGGGTGPQYF.

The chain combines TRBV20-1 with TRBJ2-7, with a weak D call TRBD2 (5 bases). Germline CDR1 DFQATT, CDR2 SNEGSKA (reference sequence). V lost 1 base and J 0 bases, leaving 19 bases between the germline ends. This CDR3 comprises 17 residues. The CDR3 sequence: CSARVRTPSPNSYEQYF. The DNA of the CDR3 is TGCAGTGCTAGAGTAAGGACTCCAAGCCCGAACTCCTACGAGCAGTACTTC.

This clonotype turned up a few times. The CDR3 protein is CASSAGTALGYTF. CDR3 bases: TGTGCCAGCAGTGCCGGGACGGCCTTAGGTTACACCTTC. This chain uses TRBV9 with TRBJ1-2, with D tentatively TRBD1 (5 bases). The germline V and J ends were trimmed by 5 bases and 11 bases, with 19 bases remaining between them. This CDR3 is built from 13 residues. Germline CDR1 SGDLS, CDR2 YYNGEE.

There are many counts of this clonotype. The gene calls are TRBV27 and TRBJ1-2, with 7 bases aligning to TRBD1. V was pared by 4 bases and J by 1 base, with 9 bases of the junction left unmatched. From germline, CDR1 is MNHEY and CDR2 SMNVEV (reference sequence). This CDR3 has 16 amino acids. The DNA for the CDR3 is TGTGCCAGCAGTTCTGGACAGGAAAGTTTTAACTATGGCTACACCTTC. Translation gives CASSSGQESFNYGYTF.

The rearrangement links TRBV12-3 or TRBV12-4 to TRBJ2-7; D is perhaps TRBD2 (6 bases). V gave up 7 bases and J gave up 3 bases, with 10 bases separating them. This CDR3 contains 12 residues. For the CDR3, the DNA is TGTGCCAGCACCCTGGGGGGCTACGAGCAGTACTTC. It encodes CASTLGGYEQYF.

The CDR3 nucleotides are TGTGCCAGCAGCCCCCAGGGACAGAACTACTACAATGAGCAGTTCTTC. Protein product: CASSPQGQNYYNEQFF. The chain recombines TRBV7-9 with TRBJ2-1; 7 nucleotides align to TRBD1. With 5 bases clipped from V and 3 bases from J, the junction kept 10 bases outside the gene matches. The germline CDR1 and CDR2 sequences are SEHNR and FQNEAQ (reference sequence). CDR3 length equals 16 residues. Together with reference TRBV7-9 and TRBJ2-1, the CDR3 gives the full variable domain: DTGVSQNPRHKITKRGQNVTFRCDPISEHNRLYWYRQTLGQGPEFLTYFQNEAQLEKSRLLSDRFSAERPKGSFSTLEIQRTEQGDSAMYLCASSPQGQNYYNEQFFGPGTRLTVL.

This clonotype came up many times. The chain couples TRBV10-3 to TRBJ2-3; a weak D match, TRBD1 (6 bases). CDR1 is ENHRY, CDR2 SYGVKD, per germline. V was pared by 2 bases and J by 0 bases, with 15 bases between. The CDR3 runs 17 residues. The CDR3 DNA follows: TGTGCCATCAGTGAGGTTAACAGGGAAACTAGCACAGATACGCAGTATTTT. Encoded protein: CAISEVNRETSTDTQYF.

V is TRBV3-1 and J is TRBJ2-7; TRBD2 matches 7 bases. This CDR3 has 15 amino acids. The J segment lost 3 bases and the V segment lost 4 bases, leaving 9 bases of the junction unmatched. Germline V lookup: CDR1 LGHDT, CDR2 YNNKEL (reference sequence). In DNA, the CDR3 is TGTGCCAGCAGCCCCAAGAGCGGGGTCCACTACGAGCAGTACTTC. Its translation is CASSPKSGVHYEQYF.

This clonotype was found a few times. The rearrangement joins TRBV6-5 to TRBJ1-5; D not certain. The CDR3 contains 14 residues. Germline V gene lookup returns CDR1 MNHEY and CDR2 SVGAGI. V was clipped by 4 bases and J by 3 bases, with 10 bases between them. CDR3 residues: CASSFRQANQPQHF. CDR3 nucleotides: TGTGCCAGCAGTTTTCGCCAGGCCAATCAGCCCCAGCATTTT.

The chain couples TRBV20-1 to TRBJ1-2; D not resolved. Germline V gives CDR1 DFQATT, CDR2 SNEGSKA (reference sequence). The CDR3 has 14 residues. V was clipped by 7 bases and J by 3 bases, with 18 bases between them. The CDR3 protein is CSVISPTRYYGYTF. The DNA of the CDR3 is TGCAGTGTTATCTCCCCAACTAGGTACTATGGCTACACCTTC.

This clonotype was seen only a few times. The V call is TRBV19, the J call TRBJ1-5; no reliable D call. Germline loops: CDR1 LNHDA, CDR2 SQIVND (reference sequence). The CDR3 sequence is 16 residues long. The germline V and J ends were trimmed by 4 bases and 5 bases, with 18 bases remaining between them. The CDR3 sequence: CASSTPGLRVHQPQHF. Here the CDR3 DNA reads TGTGCCAGTAGTACCCCGGGATTGAGGGTGCATCAGCCCCAGCATTTT.

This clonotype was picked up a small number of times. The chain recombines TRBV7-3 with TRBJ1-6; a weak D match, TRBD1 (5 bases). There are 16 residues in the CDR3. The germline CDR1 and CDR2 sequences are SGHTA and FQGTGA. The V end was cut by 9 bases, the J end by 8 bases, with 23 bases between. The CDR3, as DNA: TGTGCCAGTCGACGGGACGGATCCCATTTTGATTCACCCCTCCACTTT. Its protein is CASRRDGSHFDSPLHF.

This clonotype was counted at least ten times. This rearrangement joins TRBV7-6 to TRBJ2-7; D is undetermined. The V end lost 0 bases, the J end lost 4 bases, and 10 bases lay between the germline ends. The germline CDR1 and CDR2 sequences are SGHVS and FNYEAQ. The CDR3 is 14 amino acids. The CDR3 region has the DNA TGTGCCAGCAGCTTAGCTGAGACAAAGTACGAGCAGTACTTC. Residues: CASSLAETKYEQYF.

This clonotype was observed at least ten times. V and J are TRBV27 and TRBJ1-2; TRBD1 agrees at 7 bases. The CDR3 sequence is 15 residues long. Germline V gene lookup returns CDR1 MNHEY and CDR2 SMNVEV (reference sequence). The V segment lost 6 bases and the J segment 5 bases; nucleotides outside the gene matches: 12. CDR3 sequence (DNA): TGTGCCAGCAGCCGAGTCGTCCGGGACAGATATGGCTACACCTTC. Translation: CASSRVVRDRYGYTF.

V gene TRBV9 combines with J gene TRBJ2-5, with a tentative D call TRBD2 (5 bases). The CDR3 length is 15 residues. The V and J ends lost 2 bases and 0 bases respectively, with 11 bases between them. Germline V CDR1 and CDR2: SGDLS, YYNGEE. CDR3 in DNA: TGTGCCAGCAGCGTCGGGGAAACTAACCAAGAGACCCAGTACTTC. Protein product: CASSVGETNQETQYF.

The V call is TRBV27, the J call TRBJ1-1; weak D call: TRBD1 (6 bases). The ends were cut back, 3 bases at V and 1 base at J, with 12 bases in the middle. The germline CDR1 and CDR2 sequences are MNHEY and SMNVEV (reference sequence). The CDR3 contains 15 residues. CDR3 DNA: TGTGCCAGCAGTTTCGGTCCGGGACAGAACACTGAAGCTTTCTTT. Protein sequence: CASSFGPGQNTEAFF.

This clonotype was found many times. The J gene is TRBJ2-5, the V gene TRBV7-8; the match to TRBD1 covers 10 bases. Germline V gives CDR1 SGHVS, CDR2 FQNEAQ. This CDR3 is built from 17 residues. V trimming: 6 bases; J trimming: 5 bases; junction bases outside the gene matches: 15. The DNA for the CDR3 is TGTGCCAGCAGTCGTATGTCCGGGGACAGGGGTGGGGAGACCCAGTACTTC. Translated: CASSRMSGDRGGETQYF.

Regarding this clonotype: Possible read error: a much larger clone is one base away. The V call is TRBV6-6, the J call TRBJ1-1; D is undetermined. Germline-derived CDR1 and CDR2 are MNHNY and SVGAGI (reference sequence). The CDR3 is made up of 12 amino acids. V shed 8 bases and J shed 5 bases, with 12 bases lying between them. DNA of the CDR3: TGTGCCAGCGGAGAAGGGAGTACTGAAGCTTTCTTT. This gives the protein CASGEGSTEAFF.

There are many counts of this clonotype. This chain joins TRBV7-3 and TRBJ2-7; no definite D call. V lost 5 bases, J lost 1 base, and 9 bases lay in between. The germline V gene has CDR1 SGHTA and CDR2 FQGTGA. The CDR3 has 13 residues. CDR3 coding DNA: TGTGCCAGCAGCCTCAGCAAGTCCTACGAGCAGTACTTC. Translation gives CASSLSKSYEQYF.

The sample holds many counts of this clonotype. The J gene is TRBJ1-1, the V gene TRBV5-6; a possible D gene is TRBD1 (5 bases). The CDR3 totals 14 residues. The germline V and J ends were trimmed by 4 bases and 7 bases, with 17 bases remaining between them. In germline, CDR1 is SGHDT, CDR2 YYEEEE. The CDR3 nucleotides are TGTGCCAGCAGCCCCCCCGGGACGCCCATTGAAGCTTTCTTT. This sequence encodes CASSPPGTPIEAFF.

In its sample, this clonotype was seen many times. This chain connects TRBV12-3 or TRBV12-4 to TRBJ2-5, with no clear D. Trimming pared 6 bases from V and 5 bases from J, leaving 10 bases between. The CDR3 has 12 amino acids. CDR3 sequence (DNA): TGTGCCAGCAGAAAGGGTCGGGAGACCCAGTACTTC. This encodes CASRKGRETQYF.

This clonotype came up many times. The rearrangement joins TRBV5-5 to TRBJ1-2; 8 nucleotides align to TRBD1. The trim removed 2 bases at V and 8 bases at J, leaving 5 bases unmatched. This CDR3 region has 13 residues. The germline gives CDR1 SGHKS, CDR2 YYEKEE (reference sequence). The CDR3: CASSFSDRDGYTF. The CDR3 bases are TGTGCCAGCAGCTTTTCGGACAGGGACGGCTACACCTTC.

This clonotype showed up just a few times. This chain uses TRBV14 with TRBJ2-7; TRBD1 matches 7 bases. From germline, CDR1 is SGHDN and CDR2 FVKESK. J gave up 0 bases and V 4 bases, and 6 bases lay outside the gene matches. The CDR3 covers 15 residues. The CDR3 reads CASSPTGTVSYEQYF. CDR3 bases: TGTGCCAGCAGCCCGACAGGGACAGTCTCCTACGAGCAGTACTTC.

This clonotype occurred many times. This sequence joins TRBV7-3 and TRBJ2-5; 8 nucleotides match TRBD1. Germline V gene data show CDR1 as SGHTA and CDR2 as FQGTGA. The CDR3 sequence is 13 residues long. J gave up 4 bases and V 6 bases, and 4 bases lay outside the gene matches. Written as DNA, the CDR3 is TGTGCCAGCAGGCCTCAGGGGGCAGAGACCCAGTACTTC. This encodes CASRPQGAETQYF.